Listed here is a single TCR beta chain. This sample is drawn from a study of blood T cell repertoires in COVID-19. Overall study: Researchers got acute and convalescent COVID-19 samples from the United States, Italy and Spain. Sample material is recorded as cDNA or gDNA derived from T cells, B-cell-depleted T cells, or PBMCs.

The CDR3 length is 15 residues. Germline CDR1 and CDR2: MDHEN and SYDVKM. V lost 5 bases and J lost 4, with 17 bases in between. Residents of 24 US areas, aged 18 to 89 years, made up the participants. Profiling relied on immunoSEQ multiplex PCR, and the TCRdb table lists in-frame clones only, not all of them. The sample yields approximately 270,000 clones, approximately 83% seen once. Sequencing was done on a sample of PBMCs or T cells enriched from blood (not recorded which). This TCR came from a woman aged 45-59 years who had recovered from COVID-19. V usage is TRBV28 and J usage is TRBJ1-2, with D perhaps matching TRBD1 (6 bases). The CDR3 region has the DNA TGTGCCAGCAGTCCAAATTACAGGGACGCCTATGGCTACACCTTC. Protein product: CASSPNYRDAYGYTF.